The 2 T cell receptor beta chains given below trace back to one sample, sequenced in a study of blood T cell repertoires in COVID-19. The data were produced by immunoSEQ multiplex PCR, yet TCRdb's version contains in-frame clones alone and is incomplete. Seen here are a few hundred thousand clones, around nine tenths observed once, and the top ten hold around 0.84%. The specimen was peripheral blood. Receptors were obtained from a man in his thirties or forties with acute or convalescent COVID-19.

The rearrangement uses TRBV3-1 (or the pseudogene TRBV3-2) and TRBJ2-7; 8 positions agree with TRBD1. Germline V gives CDR1 LGHDT, CDR2 YNNKEL (reference sequence). The CDR3 covers 15 residues. V lost 0 bases, J lost 3 bases, and 4 bases stayed unmatched. CDR3 in DNA: TGTGCCAGCAGCCAAGAACCACAGGGGGGCTACGAGCAGTACTTC. Translation gives CASSQEPQGGYEQYF.

The V gene is TRBV5-1, the J gene TRBJ2-3; 9 positions agree with TRBD1. This CDR3 is 12 amino acids long. Trimming removed 4 bases from V and 14 bases from J; junction bases left unmatched: 8. Looked up from germline, CDR1 is SGHRS and CDR2 is YFSETQ. CDR3 protein: CASSPGQGMGYF. CDR3 nucleotide sequence: TGCGCCAGCAGCCCTGGACAGGGGATGGGGTATTTT.